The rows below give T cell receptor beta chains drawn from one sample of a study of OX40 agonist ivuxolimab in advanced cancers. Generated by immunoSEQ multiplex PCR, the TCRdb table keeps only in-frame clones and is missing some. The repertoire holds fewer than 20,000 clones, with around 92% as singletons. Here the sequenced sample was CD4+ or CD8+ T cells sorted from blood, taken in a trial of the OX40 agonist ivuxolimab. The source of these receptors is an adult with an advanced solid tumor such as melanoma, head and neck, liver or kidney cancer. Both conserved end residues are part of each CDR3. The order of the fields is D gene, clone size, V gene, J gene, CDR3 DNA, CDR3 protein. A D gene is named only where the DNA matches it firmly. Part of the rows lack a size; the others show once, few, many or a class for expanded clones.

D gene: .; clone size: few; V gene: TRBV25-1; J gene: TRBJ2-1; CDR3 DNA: TGTGCCAGCAGTGATTCCCCGGGCGAGCAGTTCTTC; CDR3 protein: CASSDSPGEQFF
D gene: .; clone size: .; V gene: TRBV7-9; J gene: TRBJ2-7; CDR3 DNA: TGTGCCAGCAGCTTAGAGACGGGGAGGTACGAGCAGTACTTC; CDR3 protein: CASSLETGRYEQYF
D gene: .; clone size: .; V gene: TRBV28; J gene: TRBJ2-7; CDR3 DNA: TGTGCCAGCAGTTTCGGGATCTCCTACGAGCAGTACTTC; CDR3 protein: CASSFGISYEQYF
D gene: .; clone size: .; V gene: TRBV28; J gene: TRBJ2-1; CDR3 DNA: TGTGCCAGCAGTTTAGGCCTAGGAGGTTGGGGTGAGCAGTTCTTC; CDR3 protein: CASSLGLGGWGEQFF
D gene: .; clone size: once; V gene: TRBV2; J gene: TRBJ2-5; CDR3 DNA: TGTGCCAGCAGCGACGCCGGGTCGGGGGAAGAGACCCAGTACTTC; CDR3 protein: CASSDAGSGEETQYF
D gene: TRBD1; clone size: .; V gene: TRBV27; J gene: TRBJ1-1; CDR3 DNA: TGTGCCAGCAGTCCTACAGGGGGGGAAGCTTTCTTT; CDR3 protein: CASSPTGGEAFF
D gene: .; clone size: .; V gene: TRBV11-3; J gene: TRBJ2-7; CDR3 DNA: TGTGCCAGCAGCTCGGGTGGAGAGCAGTACTTC; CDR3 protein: CASSSGGEQYF
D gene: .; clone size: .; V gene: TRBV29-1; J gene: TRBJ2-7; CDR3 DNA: TGCAGCGTTCCAGGACAGAGGCCCTACGAGCAGTACTTC; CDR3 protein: CSVPGQRPYEQYF
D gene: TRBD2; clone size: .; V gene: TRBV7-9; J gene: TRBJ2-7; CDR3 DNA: TGTGCCAGCAGCTTAGAACTAGCGGGGTCCTACGAGCAGTACTTC; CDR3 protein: CASSLELAGSYEQYF
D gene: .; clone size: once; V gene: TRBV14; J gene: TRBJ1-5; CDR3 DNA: TGTGCCAGCAGCCACCCCCCGGAACCTCGGCCCCAGCATTTT; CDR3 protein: CASSHPPEPRPQHF
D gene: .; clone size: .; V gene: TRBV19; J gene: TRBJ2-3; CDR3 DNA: TGTGCCAGTAGCCCTTCGGGAGATACGCAGTATTTT; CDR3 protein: CASSPSGDTQYF